The source of this T cell receptor beta chain is a study of T cell responses to AZD1222 COVID-19 vaccine. About the study: Some second doses came at about 4 weeks and others at about 12 weeks; these were pooled.

Study-level findings and limits: Only a handful of people who got AZD1222 tested seropositive at baseline.

Germline CDR1 and CDR2: LNHDA and SQIVND (reference sequence). The CDR3 is 14 amino acids. V lost 4 bases to trimming and J lost 3 bases; unmatched junction nucleotides: 4. Turning to this clone: As yet, its antigen is unknown.

This table comes from immunoSEQ multiplex PCR, and its TCRdb copy is limited to in-frame clones, with some not included. The sample includes about 150,000 clones, approximately 85% of them seen just once. This TCR came from an adult in good health. The sample consisted of peripheral blood, taken on day 0 of AZD1222 vaccination. The V gene is TRBV19, the J gene TRBJ1-2, with TRBD1 identical over 8 bases. The CDR3 here is CASSKDRGDYGYTF. CDR3 nucleotides: TGTGCCAGTAGTAAAGACAGGGGTGACTATGGCTACACCTTC.